Here is one T cell receptor beta chain with its context. The CDR3 spans 14 residues. Germline lookup yields CDR1 MGHRA and CDR2 YSYEKL. V was shortened by 1 base and J by 9 bases, with 13 bases between the two germline ends. Together with a sample-barcoded 5' primer, a J-beta primer mix was included in a second PCR lasting about 7 to 11 cycles. One entry per CDR3 protein, called by TCRdb with MiXCR from the 5' RACE reads. The table has about 1,000,000 distinct CDR3 sequences, roughly 45% seen once. These data are taken from a study of blood T cells in healthy people across ages. The receptor's source is a woman aged 55 to 70 in good health. The specimen was blood. This chain connects TRBV4-1 to TRBJ2-1, with a weak D call TRBD1 (5 bases). Here the CDR3 DNA reads TGCGCCAGCAGCCAAGTAGGGGCGACGGGTGAGCAGTTCTTC. This codes for CASSQVGATGEQFF.